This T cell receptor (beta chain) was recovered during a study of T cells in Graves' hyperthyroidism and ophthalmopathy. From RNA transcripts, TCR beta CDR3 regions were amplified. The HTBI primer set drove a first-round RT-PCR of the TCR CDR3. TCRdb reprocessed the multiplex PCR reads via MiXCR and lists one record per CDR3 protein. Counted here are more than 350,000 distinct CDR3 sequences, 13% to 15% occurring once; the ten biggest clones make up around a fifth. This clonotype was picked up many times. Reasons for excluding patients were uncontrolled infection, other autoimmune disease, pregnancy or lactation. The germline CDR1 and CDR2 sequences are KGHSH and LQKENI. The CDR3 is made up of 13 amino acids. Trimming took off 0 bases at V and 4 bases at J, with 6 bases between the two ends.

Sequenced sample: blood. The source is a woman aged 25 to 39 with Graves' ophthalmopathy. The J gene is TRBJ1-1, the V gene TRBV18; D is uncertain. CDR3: CASSPPSFTEAFF. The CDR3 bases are TGTGCCAGCTCACCACCCAGTTTCACTGAAGCTTTCTTT.